This paragraph covers one T cell receptor (beta chain) sequence. The sample belongs to a study of blood T cell repertoires in COVID-19. Study as a whole: T cells, B-cell-depleted T cells, or PBMCs provided the cDNA or gDNA that served as material.

Original data processing: Using reference gene primer amplification, nucleated cell counts were estimated. Measured with immunoSEQ multiplex PCR; TCRdb has only the in-frame clones, and not every one. For V, J and clone size, that table is used; D and trimming come from the DNA. Of 150,000 to 200,000 clones in the sample, 80% to 90% were seen once. Germline V gene sequence: CDR1 MRHNA, CDR2 SNTAGT. CDR3 size: 12 residues. With 6 bases clipped from V and 12 bases from J, the junction kept 7 bases outside the gene matches. The TCR originated in a woman of 80 years or more with acute or convalescent COVID-19. The specimen sequenced was peripheral blood. The chain has TRBV6-4 and TRBJ2-1; 8 positions match TRBD2. The CDR3 protein is CASSYTGGAQFF. The CDR3 nucleotides are TGTGCCAGCAGCTATACGGGGGGGGCGCAGTTCTTC.